This T cell receptor beta chain was profiled in a study of OX40 agonist ivuxolimab in advanced cancers. Regarding the study in general: Ivuxolimab was a fully human IgG2 agonistic monoclonal antibody targeting the costimulatory receptor OX40 (CD134). Prior anti-PD-1, anti-PD-L1 or anti-CTLA-4 therapy was permitted, and checkpoint inhibitors had been received by about 44% of dose-escalation patients. Peripheral TCRbeta sequencing was intended to test whether TCR sequence diversity was altered and clonal T-cell expansion was caused by ivuxolimab. Of the roughly 50 dose-escalation patients, hepatocellular carcinoma was present in 19, melanoma in approximately 15, renal cell carcinoma in 9 and head and neck cancer in 9. Partial responses were achieved by three dose-escalation patients, of whom one had hepatocellular carcinoma and two had cutaneous melanoma. Intravenous ivuxolimab was administered to patients every 2 weeks at six dose levels: 0.01, 0.1, 0.3, 1.5, 3 and 10 mg/kg. In the dose-escalation cohort, 82.7% of patients were male, and the mean age was approximately 60 years, with a range of about 20 to 90. The paper describes the monotherapy dose-escalation part (N ≈ 52 patients) of the phase I trial of ivuxolimab.

Genomic DNA was extracted from sorted cells for sequencing of the TCRbeta CDR3 region. The immunoSEQ Assay was used for sequencing of TCRbeta CDR3 regions. Sourced from immuneACCESS, this table was stored by TCRdb with only in-frame sequences that have V and J called. A share of the clones is absent; for the studies checked, an unresolved V gene accounts for under half, and the remainder has no known explanation. Across this sample there are roughly 30,000 clones, with around nine tenths seen only once. The leading ten clones occupy about 4.5% of the sample. The trial excluded patients who had a history of autoimmune disease or who were on systemic immunosuppression. Peripheral blood for TCR sequencing was collected from all dose cohorts at baseline, on cycle 4 day 1, and on cycle 7 day 1. The samples were taken from a phase I, first-in-human, multicenter, open-label dose-escalation trial of ivuxolimab. Adults with locally advanced or metastatic melanoma, renal cell, hepatocellular, or head and neck squamous cell carcinoma were enrolled in the trial. Before TCR sequencing, CD4+ and CD8+ T cells were separately sorted from peripheral blood.

This clone appeared a single time. Its antigen is currently not known. No base quality values were provided; no much bigger clone lies one nucleotide off. V is reduced by 3 bases and J by 7 bases, leaving a spacing of 12 bases between them. The CDR1 and CDR2 encoded by the germline V gene (reference sequence) are MNHEY and SMNVEV. Reading from cysteine to phenylalanine, the CDR3 counts 14 amino acids. Of all the DNA, just the CDR3 is kept, 42 bases in frame from base 1. The investigation overall reported the following: At doses of 0.1 to 3.0 mg/kg, clonal expansion of both CD4+ and CD8+ T cells in blood was seen between baseline and week 6. Low levels of normalized T-cell clonal expansion were also seen in some nonresponding patients. In the 0.1-3.0 mg/kg groups, partial responders were among the patients with the lowest normalized peripheral clonal expansion, particularly in CD8+ T cells. After ivuxolimab, CD8+ T cells had more expanded clones than CD4+ T cells on average. The antigen specificity of the peripheral T cells that underwent clonal expansion was not determined.

This chain joins TRBV27 to TRBJ1-4; TRBD1 could be the D gene, as 6 bases match. The sample in question was CD4+ or CD8+ T cells sorted from blood, obtained in a trial of the OX40 agonist ivuxolimab. This TCR derives from an adult with an advanced solid tumor such as melanoma, head and neck, liver or kidney cancer. Here is the DNA: TGTGCCAGCAGTTTCGGGGGGGCAAGTGAAAAACTGTTTTTT. It encodes CASSFGGASEKLFF.